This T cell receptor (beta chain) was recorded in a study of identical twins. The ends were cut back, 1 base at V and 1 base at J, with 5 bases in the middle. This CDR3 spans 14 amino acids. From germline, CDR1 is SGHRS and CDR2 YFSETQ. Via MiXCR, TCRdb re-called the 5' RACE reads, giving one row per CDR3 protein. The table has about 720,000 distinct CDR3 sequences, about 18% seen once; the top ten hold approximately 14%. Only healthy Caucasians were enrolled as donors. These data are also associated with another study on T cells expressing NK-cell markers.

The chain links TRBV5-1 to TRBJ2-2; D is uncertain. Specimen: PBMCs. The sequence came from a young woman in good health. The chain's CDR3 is CASSLMRNTGELFF. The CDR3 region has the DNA TGCGCCAGCAGCTTGATGAGGAACACCGGGGAGCTGTTTTTT.